The sequence of this T cell receptor beta chain was determined in a study of beta chain features in type 1 diabetes. Notes on the study in general: Moderate yet significant TCRB CDR3 shortening was seen in Type 1 diabetes patients in all four CD4+ subsets.

The germline gives CDR1 LGHNA, CDR2 YSLEER. Trimming pared 2 bases from V and 2 bases from J, leaving 13 bases between. This CDR3 is built from 16 residues. In its sample, this clone was seen a few times. Its matching antigen is unknown. Expressed TCRB transcripts were sequenced because the isolated RNA had all been reverse transcribed beforehand. Sequenced by immunoSEQ multiplex PCR; TCRdb stores in-frame clones only, minus some. The table shows roughly 300,000 clones, with around 9.3% occurring only once. Sequencing was performed on central memory CD4+ T cells from blood. This sequence originates from a man aged 25-45 years with type 1 diabetes. The chain joins TRBV4-3 to TRBJ1-3; D is ambiguous. The CDR3 coding sequence is TGCGCCAGCAGCCAAACCTGGGCAGACCCTGGAAACACCATATATTTT. Encoded protein: CASSQTWADPGNTIYF.